These 7 T cell receptor beta chains share one sample of origin, sequenced in a study of neurological immune-mediated disorders. TCRdb recomputed calls from the 5' RACE reads with MiXCR, one row per CDR3 protein. Altogether 85,000 to 100,000 distinct CDR3 sequences are present, 3.5% to 4% being singletons, with the ten largest covering 6%. Sample: PBMCs. The origin of the receptors is a woman aged 18 to 35 with multiple sclerosis.

The table lists this clonotype with many counts. The chain joins TRBV24-1 to TRBJ2-5; tentatively, D is TRBD2 (5 bases). CDR1 KGHDR and CDR2 SFDVKD come from the germline V gene. V was pared by 1 base and J by 5 bases, with 16 bases between. The length of the CDR3 is 16 residues. The CDR3, as DNA: TGTGCCACCAGTGATTTTGACTACTCTCCTGGCGAGACCCAGTACTTC. Translating it yields CATSDFDYSPGETQYF.

This clonotype was observed many times. The CDR3, as DNA: TGCAGCGCGGGGCGGGGCTCTAGCACAGATACGCAGTATTTT. Its translation: CSAGRGSSTDTQYF. This chain joins TRBV20-1 and TRBJ2-3; tentative D call: TRBD2 (6 bases). The CDR3 contains 14 residues. The germline V gene encodes CDR1 DFQATT and CDR2 SNEGSKA (reference sequence).

In this sample, this clonotype turned up many times. The chain recombines TRBV5-6 with TRBJ2-5, with no clear D. Deletions cut 3 bases from V and 4 bases from J, with 4 bases between. There are 11 residues in the CDR3. Looked up from germline, CDR1 is SGHDT and CDR2 is YYEEEE. This CDR3 reads CASSSIETQYF. The DNA of the CDR3 is TGTGCCAGCAGCTCAATAGAGACCCAGTACTTC. Combining the CDR3 with reference TRBV5-6 and TRBJ2-5 gives the whole variable domain DAGVTQSPTHLIKTRGQQVTLRCSPKSGHDTVSWYQQALGQGPQFIFQYYEEEERQRGNFPDRFSGHQFPNYSSELNVNALLLGDSALYLCASSSIETQYFGPGTRLLVL.

This clonotype was seen repeatedly, ten times or more. V gene TRBV20-1 combines with J gene TRBJ2-3; D possibly corresponds to TRBD2 (7 bases). The CDR3 sequence is 14 residues long. Trimming removed 6 bases from V and 2 bases from J, with 15 bases in between. Germline V gene lookup returns CDR1 DFQATT and CDR2 SNEGSKA (reference sequence). CDR3 region: CSALRGGPTDTQYF. CDR3 coding DNA: TGCAGTGCCTTAAGGGGGGGGCCCACAGATACGCAGTATTTT.

This clonotype was seen ten or more times. This chain links TRBV14 with TRBJ2-7; maybe TRBD1 (6 bases). This CDR3 spans 16 amino acids. Germline lookup yields CDR1 SGHDN and CDR2 FVKESK. With 0 bases removed from V and 3 bases from J, the gap between germline ends came to 15 bases. CDR3 protein: CASSQENRVSYYEQYF. CDR3 nucleotides: TGTGCCAGCAGCCAAGAGAACAGGGTGAGCTACTACGAGCAGTACTTC. Full variable domain (remainder filled in from reference TRBV14 and TRBJ2-7): EAGVTQFPSHSVIEKGQTVTLRCDPISGHDNLYWYRRVMGKEIKFLLHFVKESKQDESGMPNNRFLAERTGGTYSTLKVQPAELEDSGVYFCASSQENRVSYYEQYFGPGTRLTVT.

This clonotype was detected ten times or more. The V and J genes are TRBV5-4 and TRBJ2-3; a possible D gene is TRBD1 (6 bases). Trimming took 4 bases from V and 6 from J, leaving 12 bases between them. Germline-derived CDR1 and CDR2 are SGHNT and YYREEE (reference sequence). The CDR3 length is 13 residues. CDR3 sequence reads: CASSGTRADTQYF. The CDR3 coding sequence is TGTGCCAGCAGCGGGACACGGGCGGATACGCAGTATTTT.

This clonotype was seen at least ten times. The V call is TRBV11-2, the J call TRBJ2-3, with D hard to call. This CDR3 has 14 amino acids. V was trimmed by 5 bases and J by 0 bases, leaving 9 bases between them. Germline CDR1 SGHAT, CDR2 FQNNGV. CDR3 region: CASSLSTSTDTQYF. The CDR3 region has the DNA TGTGCCAGCAGCCTCTCGACCAGCACAGATACGCAGTATTTT.